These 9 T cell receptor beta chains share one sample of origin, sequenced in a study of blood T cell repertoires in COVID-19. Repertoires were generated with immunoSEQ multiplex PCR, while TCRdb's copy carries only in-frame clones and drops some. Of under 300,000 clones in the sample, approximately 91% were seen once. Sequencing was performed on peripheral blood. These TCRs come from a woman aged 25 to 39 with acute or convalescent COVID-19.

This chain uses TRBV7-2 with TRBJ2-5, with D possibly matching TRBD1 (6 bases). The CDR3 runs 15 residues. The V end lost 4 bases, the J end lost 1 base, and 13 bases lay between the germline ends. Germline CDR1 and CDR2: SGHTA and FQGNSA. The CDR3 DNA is TGTGCCAGCAGCTCCCCCGACAGGTTCCAAGAGACCCAGTACTTC. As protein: CASSSPDRFQETQYF.

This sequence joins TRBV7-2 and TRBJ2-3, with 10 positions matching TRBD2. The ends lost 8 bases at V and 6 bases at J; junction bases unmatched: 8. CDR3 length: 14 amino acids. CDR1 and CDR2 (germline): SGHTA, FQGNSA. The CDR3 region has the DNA TGTGCCAGCCGAATCGGGACTAGCGTGGATACGCAGTATTTT. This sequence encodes CASRIGTSVDTQYF.

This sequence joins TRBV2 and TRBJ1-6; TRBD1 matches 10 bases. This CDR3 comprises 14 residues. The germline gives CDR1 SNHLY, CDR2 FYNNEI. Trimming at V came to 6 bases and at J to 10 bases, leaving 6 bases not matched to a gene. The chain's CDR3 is CASRTGTGASPLHF. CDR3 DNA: TGTGCCAGCAGGACCGGGACAGGGGCCTCACCCCTCCACTTT.

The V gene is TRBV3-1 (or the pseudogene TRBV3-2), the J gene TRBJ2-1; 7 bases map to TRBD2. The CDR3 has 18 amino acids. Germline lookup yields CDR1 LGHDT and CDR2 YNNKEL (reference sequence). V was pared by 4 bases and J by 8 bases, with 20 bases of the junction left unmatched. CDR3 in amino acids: CASSRIPSGPGDSDEQFF. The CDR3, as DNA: TGTGCCAGCAGCCGTATCCCTAGCGGCCCCGGAGATAGTGATGAGCAGTTCTTC.

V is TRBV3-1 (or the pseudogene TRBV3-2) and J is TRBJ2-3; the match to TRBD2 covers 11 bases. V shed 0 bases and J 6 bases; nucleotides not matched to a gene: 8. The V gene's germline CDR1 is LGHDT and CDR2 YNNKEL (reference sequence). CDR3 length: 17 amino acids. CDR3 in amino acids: CASSQDNGLAGTDTQYF. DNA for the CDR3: TGTGCCAGCAGCCAAGATAACGGACTAGCGGGTACGGATACGCAGTATTTT.

The CDR3 region has the DNA TGTGCCAGCAGCAAATCGGTTAGCGGGAGCAGTGCCGGGGAGCTGTTTTTT. Its protein product is CASSKSVSGSSAGELFF. The chain has TRBV21-1 and TRBJ2-2; the table's D call, TRBD2, has no DNA check behind it. TRBV21-1 is marked as a pseudogene. The CDR3 spans 17 residues.

Here the CDR3 reads CASSYGGARIEAFF. CDR3 bases: TGTGCCAGCAGTTACGGGGGGGCGCGGATTGAAGCTTTCTTT. The chain is built from TRBV6-2 or TRBV6-3 and TRBJ1-1; D might be TRBD1 (6 bases). The V end was cut by 2 bases, the J end by 7 bases, with 14 bases between. There are 14 residues in the CDR3. CDR1 and CDR2 (germline): MNHEY, SVGEGT.

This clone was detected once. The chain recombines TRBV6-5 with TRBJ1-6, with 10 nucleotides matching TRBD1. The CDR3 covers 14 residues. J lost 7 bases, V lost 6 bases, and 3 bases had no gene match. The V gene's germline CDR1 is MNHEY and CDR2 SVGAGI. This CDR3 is CASRRQGANSPLHF. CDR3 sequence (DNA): TGTGCCAGCAGGCGACAGGGGGCAAATTCACCCCTCCACTTT.

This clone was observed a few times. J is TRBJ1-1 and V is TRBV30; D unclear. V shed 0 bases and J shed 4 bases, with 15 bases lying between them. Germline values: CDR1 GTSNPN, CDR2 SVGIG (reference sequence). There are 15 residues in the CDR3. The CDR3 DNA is TGTGCCTGGAGTGTACTCTCTGGTAGCTCCACTGAAGCTTTCTTT. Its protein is CAWSVLSGSSTEAFF. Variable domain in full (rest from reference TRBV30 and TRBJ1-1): SQTIHQWPATLVQPVGSPLSLECTVEGTSNPNLYWYRQAAGRGLQLLFYSVGIGQISSEVPQNLSASRPQDRQFILSSKKLLLSDSGFYLCAWSVLSGSSTEAFFGQGTRLTVV.